This TCR beta chain was recorded in a study of spatial heterogeneity in lung cancer. Findings and limits, study-wide: It was found that expanded intratumoral alpha and beta TCR counts tracked tumor mutation counts.

TCRdb fed the 5' RACE reads into MiXCR, producing one record per CDR3 protein. The top ten clones hold about 18% of a sample with 16,000 or so distinct CDR3 sequences, approximately 6.8% of them seen once. Time point denoted: sample taken at primary tumor resection. The junction had 6 bases not matched to a gene; V was cut back by 5 bases and J by 2 bases. Germline V gives CDR1 DFQATT, CDR2 SNEGSKA (reference sequence). The CDR3 loop spans 15 amino acids. This clonotype was counted at least ten times. Its antigen is unidentified. Because this beta chain is a stray read in a library intended to capture alpha chains, its abundance should not be given much weight.

V is TRBV20-1 and J is TRBJ2-3; TRBD2 matches 11 bases. The specimen was lung tumor tissue, collected at surgery. This TCR was recovered from a female donor with early-stage non-small cell lung cancer. This CDR3 reads CSAPTSGGFTDTQYF. The CDR3 region has the DNA TGCAGTGCTCCAACTAGCGGGGGCTTCACAGATACGCAGTATTTT.